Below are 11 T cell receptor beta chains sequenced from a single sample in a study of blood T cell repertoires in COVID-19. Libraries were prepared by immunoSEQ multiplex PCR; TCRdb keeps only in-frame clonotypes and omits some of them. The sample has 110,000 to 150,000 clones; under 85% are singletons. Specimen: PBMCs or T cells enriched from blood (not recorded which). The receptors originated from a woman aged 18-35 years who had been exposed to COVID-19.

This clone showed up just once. As DNA, the CDR3 is TGTGCCAGCAGTGAATACGCAGGGTATAATTCACCCCTCCACTTT. It codes for CASSEYAGYNSPLHF. The chain recombines TRBV6-1 with TRBJ1-6, with a weak D call TRBD1 (5 bases). Trimming pared 2 bases from V and 4 bases from J, leaving 9 bases between. The germline CDR1 and CDR2 sequences are MNHNS and SASEGT. The CDR3 loop spans 15 amino acids.

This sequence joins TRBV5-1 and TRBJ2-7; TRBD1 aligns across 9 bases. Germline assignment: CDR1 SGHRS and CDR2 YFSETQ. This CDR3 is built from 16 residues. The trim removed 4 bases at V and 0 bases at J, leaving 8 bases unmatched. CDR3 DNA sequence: TGCGCCAGCAGCGTGATTCCGGGACAGGGCTCCTACGAGCAGTACTTC. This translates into CASSVIPGQGSYEQYF.

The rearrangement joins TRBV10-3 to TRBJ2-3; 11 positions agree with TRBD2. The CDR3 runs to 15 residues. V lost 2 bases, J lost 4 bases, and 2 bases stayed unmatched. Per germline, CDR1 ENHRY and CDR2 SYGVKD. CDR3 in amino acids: CAISETSGSPDTQYF. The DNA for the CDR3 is TGTGCCATCAGTGAGACTAGCGGGAGTCCAGATACGCAGTATTTT.

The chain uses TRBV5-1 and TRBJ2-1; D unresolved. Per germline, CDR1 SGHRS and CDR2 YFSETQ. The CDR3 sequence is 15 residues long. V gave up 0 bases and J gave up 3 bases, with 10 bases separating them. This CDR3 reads CASSLEVASYNEQFF. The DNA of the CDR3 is TGCGCCAGCAGCTTGGAGGTCGCTAGCTACAATGAGCAGTTCTTC.

The CDR3 DNA follows: TGTGCCAGCAGCTTGGAGCGTAGCAATCAGCCCCAGCATTTT. It is translated as CASSLERSNQPQHF. The V call is TRBV5-6, the J call TRBJ1-5, with D hard to call. The CDR3 is 14 amino acids. V lost 0 bases and J lost 0, with 4 bases in between. Germline CDR1 is SGHDT and CDR2 is YYEEEE.

This CDR3 reads CASSLESAPQGTFF. The CDR3, as DNA: TGTGCCAGCAGTTTAGAAAGCGCTCCCCAGGGGACTTTCTTT. The chain couples TRBV28 to TRBJ1-1; weak D call: TRBD1 (6 bases). Trimming took 2 bases from V and 12 from J, leaving 19 bases between them. CDR1 is MDHEN, CDR2 SYDVKM, per germline. The CDR3 has 14 amino acids.

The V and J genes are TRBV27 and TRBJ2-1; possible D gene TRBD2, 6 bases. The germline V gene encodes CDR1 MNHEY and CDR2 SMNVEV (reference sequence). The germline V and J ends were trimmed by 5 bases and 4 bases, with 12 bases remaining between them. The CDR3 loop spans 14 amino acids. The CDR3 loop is CASSPGGEYNEQFF. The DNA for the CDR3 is TGTGCCAGCAGTCCAGGCGGGGAGTACAATGAGCAGTTCTTC.

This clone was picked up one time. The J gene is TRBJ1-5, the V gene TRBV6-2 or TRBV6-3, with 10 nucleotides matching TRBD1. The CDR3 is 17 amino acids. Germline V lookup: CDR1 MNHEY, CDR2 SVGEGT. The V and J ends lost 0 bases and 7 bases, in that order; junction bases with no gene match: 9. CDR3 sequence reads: CASSYSIRQGAGQPQHF. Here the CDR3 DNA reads TGTGCCAGCAGTTACTCGATAAGACAGGGGGCCGGCCAGCCCCAGCATTTT.

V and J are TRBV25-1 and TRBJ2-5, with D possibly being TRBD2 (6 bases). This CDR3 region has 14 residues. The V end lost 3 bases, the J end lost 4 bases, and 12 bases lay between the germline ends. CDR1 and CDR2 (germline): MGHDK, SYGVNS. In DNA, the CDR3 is TGTGCCAGCAGTGACACCCGAGCGGGAGAGACCCAGTACTTC. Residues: CASSDTRAGETQYF.

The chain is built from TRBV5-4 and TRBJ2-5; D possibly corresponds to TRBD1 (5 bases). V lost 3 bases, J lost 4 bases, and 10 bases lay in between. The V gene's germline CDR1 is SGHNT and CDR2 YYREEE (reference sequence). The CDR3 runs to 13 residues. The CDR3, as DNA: TGTGCCAGCAGCTCTATTGACAGAGAGACCCAGTACTTC. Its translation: CASSSIDRETQYF. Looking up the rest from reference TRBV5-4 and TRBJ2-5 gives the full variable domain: ETGVTQSPTHLIKTRGQQVTLRCSSQSGHNTVSWYQQALGQGPQFIFQYYREEENGRGNFPPRFSGLQFPNYSSELNVNALELDDSALYLCASSSIDRETQYFGPGTRLLVL.

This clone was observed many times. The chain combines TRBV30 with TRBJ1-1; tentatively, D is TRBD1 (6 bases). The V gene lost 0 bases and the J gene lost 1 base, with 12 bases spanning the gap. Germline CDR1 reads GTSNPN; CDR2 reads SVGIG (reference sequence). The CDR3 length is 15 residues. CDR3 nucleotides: TGTGCCTGGAGTGTCAGAGGACAGCCGAACACTGAAGCTTTCTTT. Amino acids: CAWSVRGQPNTEAFF.